The 9 T cell receptor beta chains reported below all come from one sample, sequenced in a study of blood T cell repertoires in COVID-19. Data came from immunoSEQ multiplex PCR; TCRdb stores just in-frame clones and leaves some out. Here the sample spans over 200,000 clones, 75% to 90% being singletons. Sequences were obtained from peripheral blood. The receptors derive from a human donor in a cohort sampled during active COVID-19.

The CDR3 coding sequence is TGTGCCAGCGAGGCGGGGGGGCGACCAGATACGCAGTATTTT. Protein sequence: CASEAGGRPDTQYF. The J gene is TRBJ2-3, the V gene TRBV28; 9 bases line up with TRBD2. Trimming took 8 bases from V and 4 from J; bases not matched to a gene: 7. The CDR3 has 14 residues. Germline V gene data show CDR1 as MDHEN and CDR2 as SYDVKM.

The gene calls are TRBV5-4 and TRBJ1-4; 10 nucleotides line up with TRBD1. The germline gives CDR1 SGHNT, CDR2 YYREEE (reference sequence). With 4 bases clipped from V and 7 bases from J, the junction kept 4 bases outside the gene matches. The CDR3 runs 14 residues. CDR3 region: CASSRQGAGEKLFF. DNA for the CDR3: TGTGCCAGCAGCCGACAGGGGGCAGGTGAAAAACTGTTTTTT.

In the case of this clone: Other DNA sequences from this sample encode an identical CDR3 as well. The gene calls are TRBV19 and TRBJ2-7, with 10 positions matching TRBD2. This CDR3 contains 15 residues. CDR1 is LNHDA and CDR2 is SQIVND in the germline V gene (reference sequence). With V trimmed by 3 bases and J by 4 bases, 6 bases remained unmatched. The CDR3, as DNA: TGTGCCAGTAGTATCGCTAGCGGGAGTCCATACGAGCAGTACTTC. Translated, it gives CASSIASGSPYEQYF.

The gene calls are TRBV19 and TRBJ1-3, with D unclear. Trimming shortened V by 5 bases and J by 0 bases, and 11 bases separated the two germline ends. CDR3 length equals 15 residues. The V gene's germline CDR1 is LNHDA and CDR2 SQIVND (reference sequence). This CDR3 is CASSQSISSGNTIYF. CDR3 DNA sequence: TGTGCCAGTAGTCAGTCGATTTCCTCTGGAAACACCATATATTTT.

The sample holds one count of this clone. The genes are TRBV9 and TRBJ2-7, with 7 positions matching TRBD1. The V segment lost 2 bases and the J segment 2 bases; nucleotides outside the gene matches: 7. Germline lookup yields CDR1 SGDLS and CDR2 YYNGEE. This CDR3 spans 15 amino acids. Here the CDR3 DNA reads TGTGCCAGCAGCGTGGAGACAGGGAACACCTACGAGCAGTACTTC. Amino acid sequence: CASSVETGNTYEQYF.

This chain uses TRBV6-5 with TRBJ1-2; TRBD1 aligns across 7 bases. V lost 5 bases to trimming and J lost 8 bases; unmatched junction nucleotides: 14. The CDR3 contains 15 residues. Germline CDR1 MNHEY, CDR2 SVGAGI. The CDR3 DNA follows: TGTGCCAGCAGTCACGACAGGGCCCCCTTAGGAGGCTACACCTTC. Encoded protein: CASSHDRAPLGGYTF.

The J gene is TRBJ2-2, the V gene TRBV5-4; tentative D call: TRBD1 (6 bases). CDR1 and CDR2 from the germline V gene are SGHNT and YYREEE (reference sequence). The CDR3 runs 15 residues. Trimming left V 0 bases short and J 5 bases short, with 11 bases between. The CDR3 DNA sequence: TGTGCCAGCAGCTTGGCAGGGGTGAGGACCGGGGAGCTGTTTTTT. It yields the protein CASSLAGVRTGELFF.

The V call is TRBV4-2, the J call TRBJ2-7; tentatively, D is TRBD2 (5 bases). Germline CDR1 and CDR2: LGHNA and YNFKEQ. V was pared by 1 base and J by 0 bases, with 16 bases between. The CDR3 has 17 amino acids. Here the CDR3 DNA reads TGTGCCAGCAGCCAAGTTCAGGACTCCTTGAGCTCCTACGAGCAGTACTTC. Translated, it gives CASSQVQDSLSSYEQYF.

The genes are TRBV4-1 and TRBJ2-2; TRBD2 matches at 10 bases. Trimming took 1 base from V and 7 from J; bases not matched to a gene: 6. From germline, CDR1 is MGHRA and CDR2 YSYEKL. CDR3 length: 16 residues. This chain's CDR3 is CASSQGAGGAVGELFF. Written as DNA, the CDR3 is TGCGCCAGCAGCCAAGGAGCGGGAGGGGCGGTCGGGGAGCTGTTTTTT.